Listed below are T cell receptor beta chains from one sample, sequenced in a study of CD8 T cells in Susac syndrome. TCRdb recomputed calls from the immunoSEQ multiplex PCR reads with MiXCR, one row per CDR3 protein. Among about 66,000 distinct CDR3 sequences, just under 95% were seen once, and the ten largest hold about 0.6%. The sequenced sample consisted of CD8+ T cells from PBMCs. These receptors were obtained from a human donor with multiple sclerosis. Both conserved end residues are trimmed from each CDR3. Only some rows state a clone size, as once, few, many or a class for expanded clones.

ASSGLAGIQETQY | TRBJ2-5 | TRBV2 | .
ASSFGPREQY | TRBJ2-7 | TRBV7-8 | .
ASISGKGAYGYT | TRBJ1-2 | TRBV19 | .
ASSLTGGLYNEQF | TRBJ2-1 | TRBV7-3 | once
ASSSGGIKF | TRBJ2-1 | TRBV9 | .
ASSLAGYSYNEQF | TRBJ2-1 | TRBV7-6 | .
ASSLIWDGTDTQY | TRBJ2-3 | TRBV12-3/TRBV12-4 | .
ASSPEQASSYNEQF | TRBJ2-1 | TRBV3-1 | .
ASSKGIYEQY | TRBJ2-7 | TRBV28 | once
ASRQDPSNYGYT | TRBJ1-2 | TRBV27 | once
ASSIYPGQHYEQY | TRBJ2-7 | TRBV19 | .
ASSPDRNTDTQY | TRBJ2-3 | TRBV28 | .
ASSREPGTIRP | TRBJ2-1 | TRBV5-5 | .
AWRGGYEQY | TRBJ2-7 | TRBV30 | .
ASRWGTAFTGELF | TRBJ2-2 | TRBV19 | .
ASSWYGTGSEQY | TRBJ2-7 | TRBV6-1 | .
SAREYISYEQY | TRBJ2-7 | TRBV20-1 | .
ASSGARVEQY | TRBJ2-7 | TRBV12-3/TRBV12-4 | .
ATSREGRSDTQY | TRBJ2-3 | TRBV15 | .
SAWTGNYGYT | TRBJ1-2 | TRBV20-1 | .
ASSFRYSDTQY | TRBJ2-3 | TRBV11-1 | once
AGLTSGVQEQF | TRBJ2-1 | TRBV6-1 | .
SAWGGPAEAF | TRBJ1-1 | TRBV29-1 | .
ATSGNSPPDTQY | TRBJ2-3 | TRBV3-1 | .
ASSPGGQSYYGYT | TRBJ1-2 | TRBV3-1 | .
ASSYSRGLEQY | TRBJ2-7 | TRBV6-6 | .
SARGYGSGEGDEQF | TRBJ2-1 | TRBV20-1 | .
ASSARGTKNIQY | TRBJ2-4 | TRBV12-3/TRBV12-4 | .
ASSNDEQY | TRBJ2-7 | TRBV21-1 | .